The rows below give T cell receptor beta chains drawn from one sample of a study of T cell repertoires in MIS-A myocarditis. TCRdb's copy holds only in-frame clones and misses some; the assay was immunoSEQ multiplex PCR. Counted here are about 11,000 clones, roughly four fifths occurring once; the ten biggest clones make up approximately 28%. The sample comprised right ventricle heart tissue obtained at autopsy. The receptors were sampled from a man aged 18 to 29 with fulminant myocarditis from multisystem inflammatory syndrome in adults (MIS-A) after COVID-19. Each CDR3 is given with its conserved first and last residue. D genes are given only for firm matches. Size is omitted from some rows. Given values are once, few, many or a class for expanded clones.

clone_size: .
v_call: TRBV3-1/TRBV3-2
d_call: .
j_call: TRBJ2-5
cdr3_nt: TGTGCCAGCAGCCCGGGGGAACAAGAGACCCAGTACTTC
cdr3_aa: CASSPGEQETQYF

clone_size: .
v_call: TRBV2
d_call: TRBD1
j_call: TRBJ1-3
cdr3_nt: TGTGCCAGCAGTCGCACCGGGACAGGGGCTTCAGACTCTGGAAACACCATATATTTT
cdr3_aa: CASSRTGTGASDSGNTIYF

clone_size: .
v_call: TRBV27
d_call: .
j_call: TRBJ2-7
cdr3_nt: TGTGCCAGCAGTTTTGGGGGAGGCGAGCAGTACTTC
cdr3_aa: CASSFGGGEQYF

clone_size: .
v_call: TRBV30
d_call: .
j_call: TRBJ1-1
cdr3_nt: TGTGCCTGGAGCCCCGGGATCCCAATAGAGAACACTGAAGCTTTCTTT
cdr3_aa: CAWSPGIPIENTEAFF

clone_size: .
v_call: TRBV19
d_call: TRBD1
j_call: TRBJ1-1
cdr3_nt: TGTGCCAGTAGTATAGTCGCAGGGGGCCTAAGAACTGAAGCTTTCTTT
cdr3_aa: CASSIVAGGLRTEAFF

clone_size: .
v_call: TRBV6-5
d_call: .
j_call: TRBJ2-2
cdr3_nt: TGTGCCAGCAGTTACCACGGGGAGCTGTTTTTT
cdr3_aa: CASSYHGELFF

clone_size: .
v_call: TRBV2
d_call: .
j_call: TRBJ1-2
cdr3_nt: TGTGCCAGCAGTGATTTACAGGGAGGTGGCTACACCTTC
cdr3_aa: CASSDLQGGGYTF

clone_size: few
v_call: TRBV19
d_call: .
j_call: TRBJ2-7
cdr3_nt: TGTGCCAGTAACCGGGACGTAGGCTCCTACGAGCAGTACTTC
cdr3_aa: CASNRDVGSYEQYF

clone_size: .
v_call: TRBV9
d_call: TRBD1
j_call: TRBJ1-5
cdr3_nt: TGTGCCAGCAGCGTAGGGACAGGGGGCGCCCAGCCCCAGCATTTT
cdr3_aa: CASSVGTGGAQPQHF

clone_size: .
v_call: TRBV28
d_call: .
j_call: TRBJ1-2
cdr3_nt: TGTGCCAGCAGGCAAAACTATGGCTACACCTTC
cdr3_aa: CASRQNYGYTF

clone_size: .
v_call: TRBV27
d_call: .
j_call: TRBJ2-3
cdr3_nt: TGTGCCAGCTGTCTCGGGGCGAGGGACACAGATACGCAGTATTTT
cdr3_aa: CASCLGARDTDTQYF

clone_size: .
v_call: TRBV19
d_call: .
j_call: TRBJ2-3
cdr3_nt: TGTGCCAGTAGTCCCTCCCCGGGGCAGGGCACAGATACGCAGTATTTT
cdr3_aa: CASSPSPGQGTDTQYF

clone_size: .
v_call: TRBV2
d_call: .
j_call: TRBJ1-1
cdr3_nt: TGTGCCAGCAGTGTAGGGCGGATCAACACTGAAGCTTTCTTT
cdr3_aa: CASSVGRINTEAFF

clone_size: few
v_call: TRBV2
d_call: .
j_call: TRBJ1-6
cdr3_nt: TGTGCCAGTGAAGGCCAGGGCGCAGGAGCCCTCCACTTT
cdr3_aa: CASEGQGAGALHF

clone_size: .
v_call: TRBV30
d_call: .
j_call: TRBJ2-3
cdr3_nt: TGTGCCTGGAGTCCGGCCTACCCGAGGTCAGATACGCAGTATTTT
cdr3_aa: CAWSPAYPRSDTQYF

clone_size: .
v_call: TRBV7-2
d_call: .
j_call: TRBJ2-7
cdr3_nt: TGTGCCAGCAGCATCTCTCTCTACGAGCAGTACTTC
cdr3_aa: CASSISLYEQYF

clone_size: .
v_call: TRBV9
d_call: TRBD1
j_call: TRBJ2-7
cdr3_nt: TGTGCCAGCAGTGGCTCCGGGACAGGGACCTACGAGCAGTACTTC
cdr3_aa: CASSGSGTGTYEQYF

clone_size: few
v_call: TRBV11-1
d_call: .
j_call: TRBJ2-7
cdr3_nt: TGTGCCAGCAGAGTAACAGCAGGACCGCAGTACTTC
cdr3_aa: CASRVTAGPQYF

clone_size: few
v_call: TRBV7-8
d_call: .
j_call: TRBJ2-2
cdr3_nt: TGTGCCAGCGGCGTCGGGGTACGGAACGGGGAGCTGTTTTTT
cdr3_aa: CASGVGVRNGELFF

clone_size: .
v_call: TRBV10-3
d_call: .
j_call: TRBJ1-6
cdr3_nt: TGTGCCATCAGTGAGTCTGCGGCGAGCTCCTATAATTCACCCCTCCACTTT
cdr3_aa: CAISESAASSYNSPLHF

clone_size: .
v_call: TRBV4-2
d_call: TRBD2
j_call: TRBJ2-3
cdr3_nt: TGTGCCAGCAGCCAAGATCCCCTAGCGGGGGGCACAGATACGCAGTATTTT
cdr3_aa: CASSQDPLAGGTDTQYF

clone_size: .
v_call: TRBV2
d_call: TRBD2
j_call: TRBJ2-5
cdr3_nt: TGTGCCAGCCGCCCCCTGGGCGGGGGACAAGAGACCCAGTACTTC
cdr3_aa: CASRPLGGGQETQYF

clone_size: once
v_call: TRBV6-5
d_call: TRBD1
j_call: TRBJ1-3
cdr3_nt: TGTGCCAGCCGGGACAGTGCTGGAAACACCATATATTTT
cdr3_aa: CASRDSAGNTIYF

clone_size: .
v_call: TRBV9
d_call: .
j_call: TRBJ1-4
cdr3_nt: TGTGCCAGCAGCGTAGCGCCAGGGGACTCTAATGAAAAACTGTTTTTT
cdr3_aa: CASSVAPGDSNEKLFF

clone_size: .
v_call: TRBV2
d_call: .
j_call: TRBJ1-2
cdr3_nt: TGTGCCAGCAGTGGGTACTATGGCTACACCTTC
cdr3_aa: CASSGYYGYTF

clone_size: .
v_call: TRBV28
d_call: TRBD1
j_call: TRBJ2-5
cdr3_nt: TGTGCCAGCAGTTTACGGGACAGGGGATTTCGAGAGACCCAGTACTTC
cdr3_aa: CASSLRDRGFRETQYF

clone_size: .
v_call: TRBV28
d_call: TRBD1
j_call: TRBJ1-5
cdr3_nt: TGTGCCAGCAGTTTTCCGCAGGACAGGGGTGATCAGCCCCAGCATTTT
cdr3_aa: CASSFPQDRGDQPQHF

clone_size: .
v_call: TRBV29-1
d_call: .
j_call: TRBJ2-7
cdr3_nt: TGCAGCGTTCAAGTAGGGATCTCCTACGAGCAGTACTTC
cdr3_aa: CSVQVGISYEQYF

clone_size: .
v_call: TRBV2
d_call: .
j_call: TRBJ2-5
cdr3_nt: TGTGCCAGCAGGGAGGACATCCAAAGAGAGACCCAGTACTTC
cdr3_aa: CASREDIQRETQYF

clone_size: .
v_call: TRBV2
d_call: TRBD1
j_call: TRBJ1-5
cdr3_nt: TGTGCCAGCAGCGCCCTTAGGACAGGGAACCAGCCCCAGCATTTT
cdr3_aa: CASSALRTGNQPQHF

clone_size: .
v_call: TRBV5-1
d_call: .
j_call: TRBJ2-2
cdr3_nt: TGCGCCAGCAGCTTCGTAGGGGGGCAGACCGGGGAGCTGTTTTTT
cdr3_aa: CASSFVGGQTGELFF

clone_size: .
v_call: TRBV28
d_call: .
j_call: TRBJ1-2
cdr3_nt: TGTGCCAGTTACCCCTCTGTGGGGGGCAACTATGGCTACACCTTC
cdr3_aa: CASYPSVGGNYGYTF

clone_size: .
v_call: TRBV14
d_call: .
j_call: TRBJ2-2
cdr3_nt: TGTGCCAGCAGCCACCTTTTAAACCAGGGGAACACCGGGGAGCTGTTTTTT
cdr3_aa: CASSHLLNQGNTGELFF

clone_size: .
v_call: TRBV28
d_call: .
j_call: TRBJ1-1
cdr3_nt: TGTGCCAGCAGATCAGGGGTCGAACGAGCTTTCTTT
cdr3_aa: CASRSGVERAFF

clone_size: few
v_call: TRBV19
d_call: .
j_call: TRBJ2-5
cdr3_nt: TGTGCCAGTAGTGCTTTAGCGGAAGAGACCCAGTACTTC
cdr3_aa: CASSALAEETQYF

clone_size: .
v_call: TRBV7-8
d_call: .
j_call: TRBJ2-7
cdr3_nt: TGTGCCAGCACCCCGTTAAGCGGTCCCTACGAGCAGTACTTC
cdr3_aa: CASTPLSGPYEQYF

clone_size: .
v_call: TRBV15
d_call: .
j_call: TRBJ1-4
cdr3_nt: TGTGCCACCAGCGATGAAACTGCAACTAATGAAAAACTGTTTTTT
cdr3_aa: CATSDETATNEKLFF

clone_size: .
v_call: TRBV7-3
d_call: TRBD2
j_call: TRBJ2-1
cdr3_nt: TGTGCCAGCAGCTTTATGGCGGGAGCCAATATCAATGAGCAGTTCTTC
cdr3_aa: CASSFMAGANINEQFF

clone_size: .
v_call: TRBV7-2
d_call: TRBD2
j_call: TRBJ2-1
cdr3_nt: TGTGCCAGCAGCCGCCGGGGGTTTAGCGGGGGGAACAATGAGCAGTTCTTC
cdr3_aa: CASSRRGFSGGNNEQFF

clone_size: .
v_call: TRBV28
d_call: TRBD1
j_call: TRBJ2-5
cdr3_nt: TGTGCCAGCAGTATTTTACAGGGGGGTCAAGAGACCCAGTACTTC
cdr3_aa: CASSILQGGQETQYF

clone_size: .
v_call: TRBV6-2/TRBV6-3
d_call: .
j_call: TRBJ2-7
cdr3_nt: TGTGCCAGCAGTCACGACTTTGGAGGGTGGACCTACGAGCAGTACTTC
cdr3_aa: CASSHDFGGWTYEQYF

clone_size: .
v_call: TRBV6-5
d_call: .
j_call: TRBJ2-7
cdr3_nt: TGTGCCAGCAGAGTAGTGCAGGACACCTACGAGCAGTACTTC
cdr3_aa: CASRVVQDTYEQYF

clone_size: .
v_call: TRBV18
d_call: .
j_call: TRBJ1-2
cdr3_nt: TGTGCCAGCTCAACGGTGGTCGGTAACTATGGCTACACCTTC
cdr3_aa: CASSTVVGNYGYTF

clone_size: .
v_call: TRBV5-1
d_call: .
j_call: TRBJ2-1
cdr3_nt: TGCGCCAGCAGCTTAAGTATGGATGAGCAGTTCTTC
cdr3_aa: CASSLSMDEQFF

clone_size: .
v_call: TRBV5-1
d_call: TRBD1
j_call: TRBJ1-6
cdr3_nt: TGCGCCAGCAGCCCCGGACAGGGGAGCATCCTTAATTCACCCCTCCACTTT
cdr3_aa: CASSPGQGSILNSPLHF

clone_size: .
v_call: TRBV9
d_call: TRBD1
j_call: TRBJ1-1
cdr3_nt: TGTGCCAGCAGCGTCACAGGGGCGAACACTGAAGCTTTCTTT
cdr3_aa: CASSVTGANTEAFF

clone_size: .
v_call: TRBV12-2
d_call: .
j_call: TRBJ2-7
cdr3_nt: TGTGCAAGTCGCTTGGACAGGACCCCCTACGAGCAGTACTTC
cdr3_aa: CASRLDRTPYEQYF

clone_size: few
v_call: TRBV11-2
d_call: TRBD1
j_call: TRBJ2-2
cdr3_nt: TGTGCCAGCAGCCCTAACAGGGGGCCAAAAGGGTGGAAAGCCGGGGAGCTGTTTTTT
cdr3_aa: CASSPNRGPKGWKAGELFF